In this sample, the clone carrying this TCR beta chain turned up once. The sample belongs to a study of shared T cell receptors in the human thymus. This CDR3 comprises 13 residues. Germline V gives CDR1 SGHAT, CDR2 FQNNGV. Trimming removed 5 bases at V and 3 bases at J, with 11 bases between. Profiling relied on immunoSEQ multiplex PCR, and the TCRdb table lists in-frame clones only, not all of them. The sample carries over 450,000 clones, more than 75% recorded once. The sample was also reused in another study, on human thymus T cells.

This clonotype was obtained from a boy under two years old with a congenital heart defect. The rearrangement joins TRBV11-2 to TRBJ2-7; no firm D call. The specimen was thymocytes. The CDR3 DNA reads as TGTGCCAGCAGCCACCTAGTAGGCTACGAGCAGTACTTC. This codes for CASSHLVGYEQYF.